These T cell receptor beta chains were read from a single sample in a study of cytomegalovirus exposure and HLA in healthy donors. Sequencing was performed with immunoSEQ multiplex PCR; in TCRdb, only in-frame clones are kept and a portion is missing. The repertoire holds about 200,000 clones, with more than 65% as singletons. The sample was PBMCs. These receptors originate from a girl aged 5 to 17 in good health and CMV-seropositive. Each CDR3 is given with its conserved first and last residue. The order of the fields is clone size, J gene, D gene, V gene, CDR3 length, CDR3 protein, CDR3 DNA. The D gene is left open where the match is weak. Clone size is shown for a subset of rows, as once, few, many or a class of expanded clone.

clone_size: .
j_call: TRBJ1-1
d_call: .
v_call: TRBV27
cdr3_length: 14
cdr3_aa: CASSPNPRELKAFF
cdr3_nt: TGTGCCAGCAGCCCAAACCCCCGGGAGCTTAAAGCTTTCTTT

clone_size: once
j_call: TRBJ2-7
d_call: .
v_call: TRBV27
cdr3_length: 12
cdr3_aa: CASSQTDGEQYF
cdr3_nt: TGTGCCAGCAGTCAGACAGATGGCGAGCAGTACTTC

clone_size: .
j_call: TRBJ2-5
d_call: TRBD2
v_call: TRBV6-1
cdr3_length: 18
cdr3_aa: CASSDTPGLAGGWETQYF
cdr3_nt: TGTGCCAGCAGTGACACCCCCGGACTAGCGGGGGGTTGGGAGACCCAGTACTTC

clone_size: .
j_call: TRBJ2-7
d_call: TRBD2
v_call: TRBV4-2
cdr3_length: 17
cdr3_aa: CASSQGSSGGALYEQYF
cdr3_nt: TGTGCCAGCAGCCAAGGGTCTAGCGGGGGTGCACTCTACGAGCAGTACTTC

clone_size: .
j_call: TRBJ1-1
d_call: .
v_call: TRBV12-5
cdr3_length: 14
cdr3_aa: CASGRVTGYTEAFF
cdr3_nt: TGTGCTAGTGGGCGAGTGACAGGATATACTGAAGCTTTCTTT

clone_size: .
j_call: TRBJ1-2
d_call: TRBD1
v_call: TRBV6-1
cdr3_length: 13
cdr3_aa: CASSETGVGGYTF
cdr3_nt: TGTGCCAGCAGTGAGACAGGGGTGGGTGGCTACACCTTC

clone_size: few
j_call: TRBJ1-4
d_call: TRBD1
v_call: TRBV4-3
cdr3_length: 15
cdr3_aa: CASSQGTGTDEKLFF
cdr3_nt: TGCGCCAGCAGCCAAGGGACGGGGACAGATGAAAAACTGTTTTTT

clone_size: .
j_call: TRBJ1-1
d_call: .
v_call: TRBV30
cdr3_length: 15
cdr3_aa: CAWSVPLQGNTEAFF
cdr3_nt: TGTGCCTGGAGTGTACCACTGCAGGGAAACACTGAAGCTTTCTTT

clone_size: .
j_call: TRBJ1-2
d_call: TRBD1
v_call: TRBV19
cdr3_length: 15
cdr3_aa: CASSGSGTETYGYTF
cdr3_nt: TGTGCCAGTAGTGGATCCGGGACAGAGACCTATGGCTACACCTTC

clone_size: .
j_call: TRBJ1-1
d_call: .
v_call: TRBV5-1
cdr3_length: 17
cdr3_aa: CASSFAGAKNINTEAFF
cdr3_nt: TGCGCCAGCAGCTTCGCAGGGGCGAAAAACATCAACACTGAAGCTTTCTTT

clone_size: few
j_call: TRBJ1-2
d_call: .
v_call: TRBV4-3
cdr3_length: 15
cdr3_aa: CASSRNGRPPYGYTF
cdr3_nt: TGCGCCAGCAGCCGTAATGGGAGACCGCCCTATGGCTACACCTTC

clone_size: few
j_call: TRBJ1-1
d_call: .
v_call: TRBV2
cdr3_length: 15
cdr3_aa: CASSEGGQVLRRAFF
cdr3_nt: TGTGCCAGCAGTGAAGGGGGCCAGGTACTACGTCGCGCTTTCTTT

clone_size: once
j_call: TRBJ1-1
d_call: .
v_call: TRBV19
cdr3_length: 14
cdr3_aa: CASSIGTGFTEAFF
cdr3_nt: TGTGCCAGTAGTATAGGAACCGGTTTCACTGAAGCTTTCTTT

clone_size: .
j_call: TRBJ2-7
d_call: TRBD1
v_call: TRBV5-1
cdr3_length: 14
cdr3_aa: CASSFGQGFDEQYF
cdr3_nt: TGCGCCAGCAGCTTTGGACAGGGGTTCGACGAGCAGTACTTC

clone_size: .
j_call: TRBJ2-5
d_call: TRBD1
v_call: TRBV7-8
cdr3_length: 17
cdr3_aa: CASSLGWDREAQETQYF
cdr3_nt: TGTGCCAGCAGCTTAGGATGGGACAGAGAAGCCCAAGAGACCCAGTACTTC

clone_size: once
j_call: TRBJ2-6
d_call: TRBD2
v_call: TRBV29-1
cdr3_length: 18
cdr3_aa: CSVEGVSGGPVGANVLTF
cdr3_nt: TGCAGCGTTGAAGGGGTCAGCGGGGGCCCGGTGGGAGCCAACGTCCTGACTTTC

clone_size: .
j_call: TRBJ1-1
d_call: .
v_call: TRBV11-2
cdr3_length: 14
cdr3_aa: CASSPWTENTEAFF
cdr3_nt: TGTGCCAGCAGCCCATGGACAGAGAACACTGAAGCTTTCTTT

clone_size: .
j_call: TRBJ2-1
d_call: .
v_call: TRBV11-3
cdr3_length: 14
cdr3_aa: CASSRWSENNEQFF
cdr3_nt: TGTGCCAGCAGCCGTTGGTCCGAGAACAATGAGCAGTTCTTC

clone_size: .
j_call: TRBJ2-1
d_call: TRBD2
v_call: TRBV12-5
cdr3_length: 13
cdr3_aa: CASGSGGPNEQFF
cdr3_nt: TGTGCTAGTGGCTCGGGGGGGCCGAATGAGCAGTTCTTC

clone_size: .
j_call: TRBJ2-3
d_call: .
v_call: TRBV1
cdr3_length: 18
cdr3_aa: CTSSQGGTSGGVADTQYF
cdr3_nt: TGCACCAGCAGCCAGGGGGGGACTAGCGGGGGGGTTGCAGATACGCAGTATTTT

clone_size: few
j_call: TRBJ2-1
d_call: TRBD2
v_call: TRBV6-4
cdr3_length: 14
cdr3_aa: CASSEAGGYYEQFF
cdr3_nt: TGTGCCAGCAGTGAGGCGGGGGGATATTATGAGCAGTTCTTC

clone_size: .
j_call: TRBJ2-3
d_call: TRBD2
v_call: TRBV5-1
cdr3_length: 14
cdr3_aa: CASSLSGSGFAQYF
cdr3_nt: TGCGCCAGCAGCTTGTCTGGTAGCGGGTTTGCGCAGTATTTT

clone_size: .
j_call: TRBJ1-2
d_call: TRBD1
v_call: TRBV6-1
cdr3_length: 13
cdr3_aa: CASRQGANYGYTF
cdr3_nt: TGTGCCAGCCGACAGGGGGCTAACTATGGCTACACCTTC

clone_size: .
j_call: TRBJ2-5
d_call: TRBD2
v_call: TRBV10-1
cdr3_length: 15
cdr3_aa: CASSELRGGQEAQYF
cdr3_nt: TGCGCCAGCAGTGAGTTGCGGGGGGGCCAAGAGGCCCAGTACTTC

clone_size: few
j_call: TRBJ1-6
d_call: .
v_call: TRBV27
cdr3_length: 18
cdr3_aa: CASSFWVVRSGYNSPLHF
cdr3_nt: TGTGCCAGCAGTTTTTGGGTTGTGCGGTCGGGGTATAATTCACCCCTCCACTTT

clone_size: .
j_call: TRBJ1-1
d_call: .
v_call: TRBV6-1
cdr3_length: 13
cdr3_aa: CASLKEGGREAFF
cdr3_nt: TGTGCCAGCCTGAAGGAGGGAGGGAGGGAAGCTTTCTTT

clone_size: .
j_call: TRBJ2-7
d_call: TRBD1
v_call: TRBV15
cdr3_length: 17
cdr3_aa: CATSRDNPGTGIHEQYF
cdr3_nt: TGTGCCACCAGCAGAGATAATCCCGGGACAGGGATCCACGAGCAGTACTTC

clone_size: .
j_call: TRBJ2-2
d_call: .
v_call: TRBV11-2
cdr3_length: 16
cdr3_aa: CASSYLGGPNTGELFF
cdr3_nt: TGTGCCAGCAGCTATCTGGGAGGTCCGAACACCGGGGAGCTGTTTTTT

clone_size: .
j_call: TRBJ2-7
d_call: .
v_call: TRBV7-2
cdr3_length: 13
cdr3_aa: CASSSEVRYEQYF
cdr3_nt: TGTGCCAGCAGCTCGGAGGTTAGGTACGAGCAGTACTTC

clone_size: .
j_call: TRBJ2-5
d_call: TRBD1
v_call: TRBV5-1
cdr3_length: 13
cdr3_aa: CASSWDRGETQYF
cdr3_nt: TGCGCCAGCAGCTGGGACAGGGGAGAGACCCAGTACTTC

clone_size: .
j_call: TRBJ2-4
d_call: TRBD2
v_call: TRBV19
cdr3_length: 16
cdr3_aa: CASSIDGRGAGNIQYF
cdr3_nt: TGTGCCAGTAGTATAGATGGGAGGGGCGCGGGAAACATTCAGTACTTC

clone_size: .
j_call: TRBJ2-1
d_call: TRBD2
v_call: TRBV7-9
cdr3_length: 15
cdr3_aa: CASSSSGLPYNEQFF
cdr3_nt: TGTGCCAGCAGCTCCTCGGGACTACCTTACAATGAGCAGTTCTTC

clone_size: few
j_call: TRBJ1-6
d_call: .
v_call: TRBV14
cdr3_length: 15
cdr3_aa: CASSLGGSYNSPLHF
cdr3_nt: TGTGCCAGCAGCCTCGGCGGGTCCTATAATTCACCCCTCCACTTT

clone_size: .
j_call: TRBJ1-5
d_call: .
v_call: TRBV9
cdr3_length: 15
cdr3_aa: CASSVEVGGNQPQHF
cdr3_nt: TGTGCCAGCAGCGTAGAGGTCGGCGGTAATCAGCCCCAGCATTTT

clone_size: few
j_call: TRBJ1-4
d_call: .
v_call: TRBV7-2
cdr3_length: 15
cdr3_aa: CASSLVAGINEKLFF
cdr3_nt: TGTGCCAGCAGCTTAGTGGCAGGAATTAATGAAAAACTGTTTTTT

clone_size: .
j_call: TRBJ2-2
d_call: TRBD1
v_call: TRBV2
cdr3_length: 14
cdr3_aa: CASRTGRFTGELFF
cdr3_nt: TGTGCCAGCAGGACAGGGCGCTTCACCGGGGAGCTGTTTTTT

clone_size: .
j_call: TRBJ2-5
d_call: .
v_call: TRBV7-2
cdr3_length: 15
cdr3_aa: CASSTQRGSGETQYF
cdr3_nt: TGTGCCAGCAGCACTCAACGGGGGTCCGGCGAGACCCAGTACTTC

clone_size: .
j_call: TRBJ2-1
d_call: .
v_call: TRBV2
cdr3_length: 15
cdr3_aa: CASASGSNFYNEQFF
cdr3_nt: TGTGCCAGCGCCTCCGGGTCCAATTTCTACAATGAGCAGTTCTTC

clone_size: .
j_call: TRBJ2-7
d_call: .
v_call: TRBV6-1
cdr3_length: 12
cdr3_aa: CASSDRWYEQYF
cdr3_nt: TGTGCCAGCAGTGATCGGTGGTACGAGCAGTACTTC

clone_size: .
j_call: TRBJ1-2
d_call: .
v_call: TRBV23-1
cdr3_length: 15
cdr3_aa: CASSHSVHYNYGYTF
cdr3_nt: TGCGCCAGCAGTCACTCAGTCCACTATAACTATGGCTACACCTTC

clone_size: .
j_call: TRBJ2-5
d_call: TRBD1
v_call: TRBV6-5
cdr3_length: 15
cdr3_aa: CASSYSGQGRETQYF
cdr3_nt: TGTGCCAGCAGTTACTCCGGACAGGGGCGAGAGACCCAGTACTTC

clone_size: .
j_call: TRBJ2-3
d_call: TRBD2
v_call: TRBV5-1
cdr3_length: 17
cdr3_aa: CASRSFSGGGGTDTQYF
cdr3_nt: TGCGCCAGCAGAAGTTTTAGCGGGGGGGGAGGCACAGATACGCAGTATTTT

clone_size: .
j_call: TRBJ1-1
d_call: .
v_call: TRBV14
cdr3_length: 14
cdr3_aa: CASSQVRGNTEAFF
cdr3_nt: TGTGCCAGCAGCCAAGTTAGGGGGAACACTGAAGCTTTCTTT

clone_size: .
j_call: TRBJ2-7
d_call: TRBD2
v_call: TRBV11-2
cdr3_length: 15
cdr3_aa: CASSLESGGPYEQYF
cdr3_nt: TGTGCCAGCAGCTTAGAATCGGGGGGGCCCTACGAGCAGTACTTC

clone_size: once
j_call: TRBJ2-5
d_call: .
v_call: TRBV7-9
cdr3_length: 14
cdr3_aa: CASSPDLDGETQYF
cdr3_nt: TGTGCCAGCAGCCCGGACTTGGACGGGGAGACCCAGTACTTC

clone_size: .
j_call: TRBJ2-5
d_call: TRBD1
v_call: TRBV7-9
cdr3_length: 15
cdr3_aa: CASRNGQGRIGAQYF
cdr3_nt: TGTGCCAGCAGAAACGGACAGGGAAGGATTGGAGCCCAGTACTTC

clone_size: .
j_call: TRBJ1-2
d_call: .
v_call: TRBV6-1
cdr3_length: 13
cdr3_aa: CASSGAGVDGYTF
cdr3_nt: TGTGCCAGCAGTGGGGCGGGGGTCGATGGCTACACCTTC

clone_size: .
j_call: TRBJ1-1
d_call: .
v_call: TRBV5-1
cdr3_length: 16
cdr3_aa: CASSLDGTYFNTEAFF
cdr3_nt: TGCGCCAGCAGCTTGGACGGGACATACTTTAACACTGAAGCTTTCTTT

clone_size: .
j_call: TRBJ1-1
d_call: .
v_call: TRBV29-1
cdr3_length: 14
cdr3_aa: CSVEAVTVNTEAFF
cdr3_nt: TGCAGCGTTGAAGCCGTGACAGTTAACACTGAAGCTTTCTTT

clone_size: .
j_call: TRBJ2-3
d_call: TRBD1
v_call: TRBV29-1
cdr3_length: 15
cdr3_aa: CSVSLARGLADTQYF
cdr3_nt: TGCAGCGTTAGCCTTGCCAGGGGGTTGGCAGATACGCAGTATTTT

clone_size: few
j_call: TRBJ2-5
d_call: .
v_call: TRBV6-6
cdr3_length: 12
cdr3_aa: CASLGGQETQYF
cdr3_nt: TGTGCCAGCCTGGGAGGACAAGAGACCCAGTACTTC

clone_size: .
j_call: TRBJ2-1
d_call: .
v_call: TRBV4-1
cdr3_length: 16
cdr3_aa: CASSPQPGVVYNEQFF
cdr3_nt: TGCGCCAGCAGCCCTCAGCCCGGGGTGGTCTACAATGAGCAGTTCTTC

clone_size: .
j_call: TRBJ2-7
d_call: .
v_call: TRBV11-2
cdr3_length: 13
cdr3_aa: CASSFAQEGEQYF
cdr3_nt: TGTGCCAGCAGCTTCGCACAGGAGGGGGAGCAGTACTTC

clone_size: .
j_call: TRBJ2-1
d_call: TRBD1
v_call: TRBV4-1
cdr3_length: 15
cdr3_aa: CASSPDGTGYNEQFF
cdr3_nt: TGCGCCAGCAGTCCAGACGGGACAGGTTACAATGAGCAGTTCTTC

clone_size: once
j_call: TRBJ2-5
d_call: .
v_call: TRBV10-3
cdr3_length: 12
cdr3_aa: CAISEVGARPNF
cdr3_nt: TGTGCCATCAGTGAGGTTGGGGCCCGCCCGAACTTC

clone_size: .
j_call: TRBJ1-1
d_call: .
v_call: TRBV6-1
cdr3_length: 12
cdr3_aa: CASTQKGTEAFF
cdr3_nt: TGTGCCAGCACCCAGAAGGGGACTGAAGCTTTCTTT

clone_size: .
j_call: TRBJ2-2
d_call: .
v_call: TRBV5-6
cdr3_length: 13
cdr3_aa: CASSSSTGRELFF
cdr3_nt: TGTGCCAGCAGCTCTTCGACTGGCCGGGAGCTGTTTTTT

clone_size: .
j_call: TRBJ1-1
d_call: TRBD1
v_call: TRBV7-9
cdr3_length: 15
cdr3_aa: CASSRDRPGNTEAFF
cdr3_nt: TGTGCCAGCAGCCGGGACAGGCCTGGGAACACTGAAGCTTTCTTT

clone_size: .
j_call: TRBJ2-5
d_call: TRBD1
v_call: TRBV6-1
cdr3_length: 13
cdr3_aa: CASSGTGWKTQYF
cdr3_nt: TGTGCCAGCAGTGGGACAGGGTGGAAGACCCAGTACTTC